The 3 T cell receptor beta chains below all came from one sample that was sequenced in a study of Graves' ophthalmopathy and Graves' hyperthyroidism. RNA served as the template for amplifying TCR beta CDR3 regions. The library came from an HTBI-primed first-round RT-PCR and a second-round multiplex PCR. Each CDR3 protein gets one entry after TCRdb re-called the multiplex PCR reads with MiXCR. The sample lists 300,000 to 400,000 distinct CDR3 sequences, about 15% occurring once. The sequenced material came from peripheral blood. The source of these receptors is an adult woman with stable Graves' hyperthyroidism.

This clonotype was recorded at least ten times. The gene calls are TRBV15 and TRBJ2-5; D unresolved. The CDR3 sequence is 13 residues long. The germline V gene encodes CDR1 LNHNV and CDR2 YYDKDF (reference sequence). The germline V and J ends were trimmed by 6 bases and 2 bases, with 10 bases remaining between them. This CDR3 reads CATSFQVQETQYF. The CDR3 bases are TGTGCCACCAGTTTCCAGGTACAAGAGACCCAGTACTTC.

The CDR3 reads CASSSQQNTEAFF. The CDR3 nucleotides are TGTGCCAGCAGCTCCCAACAGAACACTGAAGCTTTCTTT. The chain is built from TRBV7-2 and TRBJ1-1, with D hard to call. This CDR3 contains 13 residues. Per germline, CDR1 SGHTA and CDR2 FQGNSA. V lost 4 bases, J lost 1 base, and 7 bases lay in between.

This clonotype was seen many times. The chain couples TRBV11-2 to TRBJ2-4; 8 bases match TRBD1. V lost 1 base and J lost 7; bases outside the gene matches: 6. The CDR3 has 15 residues. Germline assignment: CDR1 SGHAT and CDR2 FQNNGV. The CDR3 spells CASSLARGRGNIQYF. DNA of the CDR3: TGTGCCAGCAGCTTAGCCAGGGGGCGCGGGAACATTCAGTACTTC.